This TCR beta chain was recovered during a study of blood T cell repertoires in COVID-19. Study-level background: Sample material is recorded as cDNA or gDNA derived from T cells, B-cell-depleted T cells, or PBMCs.

Assay used: immunoSEQ multiplex PCR; TCRdb lists only in-frame clones, some missing. Among 250,000 to 400,000 clones, under 90% were seen once, and the ten largest hold roughly 2.9%. The CDR3 is 13 amino acids. V gave up 6 bases and J gave up 4 bases; unmatched junction bases: 4. Germline V gives CDR1 SQVTM, CDR2 ANQGSEA. The Seattle site enrolled patients during active infection and followed them longitudinally. The chain has TRBV29-1 and TRBJ1-5, with 9 bases fitting TRBD1. Sequenced: peripheral blood. This receptor was taken from a woman in her twenties or thirties with COVID-19, enrolled during active disease. The CDR3 loop reads CSVGQGWNQPQHF. CDR3 bases: TGCAGCGTGGGACAGGGTTGGAATCAGCCCCAGCATTTT.